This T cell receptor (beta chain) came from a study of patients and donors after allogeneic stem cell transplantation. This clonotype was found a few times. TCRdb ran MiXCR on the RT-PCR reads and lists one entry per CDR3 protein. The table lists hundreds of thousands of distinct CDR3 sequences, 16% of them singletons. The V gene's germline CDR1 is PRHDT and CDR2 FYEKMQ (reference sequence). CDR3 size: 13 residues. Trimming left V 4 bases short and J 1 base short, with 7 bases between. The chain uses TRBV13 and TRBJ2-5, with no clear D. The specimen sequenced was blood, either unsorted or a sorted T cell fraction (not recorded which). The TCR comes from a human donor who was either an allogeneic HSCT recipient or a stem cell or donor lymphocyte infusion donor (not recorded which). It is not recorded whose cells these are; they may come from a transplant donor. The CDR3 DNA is TGTGCCAGCAGCTCCTCCCTCCAAGAGACCCAGTACTTC. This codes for CASSSSLQETQYF.